This entry describes one T cell receptor beta chain. The protocol was immunoSEQ multiplex PCR, while the TCRdb copy is restricted to in-frame clones and leaves out a portion. The profile shows roughly 17,000 clones, approximately 91% of them singletons. The CDR3 length is 15 residues. V gave up 3 bases and J gave up 8 bases, with 17 bases separating them. The germline gives CDR1 LGHNA, CDR2 YSLEER. The sample is drawn from a study of T cells in pancreatic ductal adenocarcinoma. The selected patients with pancreatic ductal adenocarcinoma had surgery but no neoadjuvant therapy. The source material was PBMCs. This chain uses TRBV4-3 with TRBJ1-5, with D tentatively TRBD1 (5 bases). The receptor's source is a human donor with pancreatic ductal adenocarcinoma. This chain's CDR3 is CASSQSRGFQEPQHF. CDR3 nucleotides: TGCGCCAGCAGCCAGAGTCGGGGGTTTCAGGAGCCCCAGCATTTT.